One and the same sample provided the 16 T cell receptor beta chains below, sequenced in a study of T-cell memory formation after mild COVID-19. Each CDR3 protein gets one entry after TCRdb re-called the 5' RACE reads with MiXCR. This repertoire shows under 400,000 distinct CDR3 sequences, roughly 20% found once; its top ten account for about an eighth. The sequenced material came from PBMCs or a T cell subset sorted from them (not recorded which). These receptor sequences come from an adult woman who had mild COVID-19 (a few samples of this study predate the infection). Cell type and time point are not known.

The chain couples TRBV15 to TRBJ2-5, with TRBD2 as a possible D gene (6 bases). The CDR3 is 13 amino acids. V dropped 7 bases and J dropped 2 bases, with 11 bases sitting between them. Germline V CDR1 and CDR2: LNHNV, YYDKDF (reference sequence). CDR3 DNA: TGTGCCACCACCCCGGGGGTGCAAGAGACCCAGTACTTC. It encodes CATTPGVQETQYF. Based on the CDR3 plus reference TRBV15 and TRBJ2-5, the full variable domain is DAMVIQNPRYQVTQFGKPVTLSCSQTLNHNVMYWYQQKSSQAPKLLFHYYDKDFNNEADTPDNFQSRRPNTSFCFLDIRSPGLGDTAMYLCATTPGVQETQYFGPGTRLLVL.

This sequence joins TRBV2 and TRBJ1-2; 11 nucleotides agree with TRBD1. J gave up 7 bases and V 5 bases, and 6 bases lay outside the gene matches. The CDR3 is made up of 14 amino acids. Germline CDR1 and CDR2: SNHLY and FYNNEI. CDR3 coding DNA: TGTGCCAGCAGTAGGGACAGGGGGTCTTTTGGCTACACCTTC. Its translation is CASSRDRGSFGYTF.

This clonotype was detected only a few times. The V and J genes are TRBV5-1 and TRBJ1-1; D is uncertain. Germline CDR1 SGHRS, CDR2 YFSETQ. Trimming left V 5 bases short and J 1 base short, with 12 bases between. The CDR3 loop spans 14 amino acids. The CDR3 sequence is CASRRAAGNTEAFF. The CDR3 coding sequence is TGCGCCAGCAGGAGGGCAGCGGGGAACACTGAAGCTTTCTTT.

A few counts support this clonotype. J is TRBJ1-1 and V is TRBV29-1, with 9 nucleotides matching TRBD1. The trim removed 7 bases at V and 5 bases at J, leaving 8 bases unmatched. Germline CDR1 reads SQVTM; CDR2 reads ANQGSEA. CDR3 length: 13 residues. The CDR3 is CSARQGVETEAFF. Written as DNA, the CDR3 is TGCAGCGCGCGACAGGGGGTAGAGACTGAAGCTTTCTTT.

This chain uses TRBV6-1 with TRBJ2-7, with D possibly being TRBD1 (6 bases). CDR1 and CDR2 from the germline V gene are MNHNS and SASEGT. Between the trimmed V and J ends, which lost 3 bases and 1 base, there was a span of 19 bases. The CDR3 has 17 residues. The CDR3 reads CASSEDFLGALSYEQYF. The DNA of the CDR3 is TGTGCCAGCAGTGAGGACTTTTTGGGGGCCCTTTCCTACGAGCAGTACTTC.

This clonotype showed up many times. The gene calls are TRBV12-3 or TRBV12-4 and TRBJ2-1; 7 nucleotides align to TRBD1. V gave up 3 bases and J gave up 0 bases; unmatched junction bases: 2. The CDR3 contains 15 residues. DNA for the CDR3: TGTGCCAGCAGTTTCCGGGACAGCTCCTACAATGAGCAGTTCTTC. It is translated as CASSFRDSSYNEQFF.

J is TRBJ2-1 and V is TRBV4-1; 8 positions agree with TRBD2. The ends lost 7 bases at V and 8 bases at J; junction bases unmatched: 7. Germline-derived CDR1 and CDR2 are MGHRA and YSYEKL. This CDR3 spans 13 amino acids. CDR3 loop: CASTPGGADEQFF. The CDR3 bases are TGCGCCAGCACTCCGGGGGGGGCAGATGAGCAGTTCTTC.

The rearrangement joins TRBV5-1 to TRBJ2-3, with 7 bases fitting TRBD1. V lost 7 bases and J lost 2; bases outside the gene matches: 10. This CDR3 spans 15 amino acids. Germline-derived CDR1 and CDR2 are SGHRS and YFSETQ. The CDR3 DNA reads as TGCGCCAGCGGGAGTGGGACAGTCTACACAGATACGCAGTATTTT. It translates to CASGSGTVYTDTQYF.

This clonotype turned up a few times. The rearrangement joins TRBV20-1 to TRBJ1-1; maybe TRBD1 (5 bases). CDR3 size: 15 residues. V lost 0 bases, J lost 2 bases, and 13 bases lay in between. The germline V gene encodes CDR1 DFQATT and CDR2 SNEGSKA (reference sequence). CDR3 in DNA: TGCAGTGCTAGAGATAGAGGGACCCGCAACACTGAAGCTTTCTTT. It specifies CSARDRGTRNTEAFF.

This clonotype was seen a few times. The J gene is TRBJ1-1, the V gene TRBV29-1; D not resolved. V was trimmed by 0 bases and J by 3 bases, leaving 17 bases between them. The germline V gene has CDR1 SQVTM and CDR2 ANQGSEA. The CDR3 consists of 16 residues. CDR3 loop: CSVEDLGRVGYTEAFF. CDR3 nucleotide sequence: TGCAGCGTTGAAGATCTTGGCCGCGTGGGGTACACTGAAGCTTTCTTT.

V is TRBV7-8 and J is TRBJ2-7, with a weak D call TRBD2 (6 bases). The CDR3 consists of 17 residues. Per the germline V gene, CDR1 is SGHVS and CDR2 is FQNEAQ. The germline V and J ends were trimmed by 4 bases and 5 bases, with 24 bases remaining between them. CDR3 region: CASSWNRGGAFRNEQYF. The CDR3 nucleotides are TGTGCCAGCAGCTGGAATAGGGGAGGAGCATTTAGGAACGAGCAGTACTTC.

The chain links TRBV5-1 to TRBJ2-7; D ambiguous. The V and J ends lost 0 bases and 6 bases respectively, with 16 bases between them. The germline CDR1 and CDR2 sequences are SGHRS and YFSETQ. CDR3 length equals 15 residues. For the CDR3, the DNA is TGCGCCAGCAGCTTGGATGGCGCGGAGTGGTCCGAGCAGTACTTC. Encoded protein: CASSLDGAEWSEQYF.

There are a few counts of this clonotype. V is TRBV7-2 and J is TRBJ2-1; the match to TRBD2 covers 12 bases. V shed 4 bases, J shed 10 bases, and the junction held 8 bases outside the gene matches. Germline CDR1 is SGHTA and CDR2 is FQGNSA. The CDR3 is 15 residues long. CDR3: CASSSRTSGKWEQFF. The CDR3 nucleotides read TGTGCCAGCAGCTCCCGGACTAGCGGGAAGTGGGAGCAGTTCTTC.

The V and J genes are TRBV5-1 and TRBJ2-4; D might be TRBD1 or TRBD2, each matching 5 bases. From germline, CDR1 is SGHRS and CDR2 YFSETQ. The CDR3 totals 14 residues. Trimming left V 8 bases short and J 1 base short, with 13 bases between. The CDR3 DNA is TGCGCCAGAGGGACCCTTGAGGCCAAAAACATTCAGTACTTC. Translated: CARGTLEAKNIQYF.

This sequence joins TRBV5-1 and TRBJ2-1; perhaps TRBD1 as D (5 bases). Germline CDR1 and CDR2: SGHRS and YFSETQ. The CDR3 contains 19 residues. The ends were cut back, 1 base at V and 0 bases at J, with 20 bases in the middle. DNA for the CDR3: TGCGCCAGCAGCTTGAGGTGGCAGGGTTTAAGGGACTCCTACAATGAGCAGTTCTTC. The encoded protein is CASSLRWQGLRDSYNEQFF.

This clonotype was counted between two and nine times. The chain joins TRBV6-5 to TRBJ1-6, with D perhaps matching TRBD1 (6 bases). Per germline, CDR1 MNHEY and CDR2 SVGAGI. Between the trimmed V and J ends, which lost 0 bases and 7 bases, there was a span of 10 bases. The CDR3 length is 15 residues. The CDR3 sequence: CASSYSDSENSPLHF. CDR3 DNA: TGTGCCAGCAGTTACTCGGACAGTGAGAATTCACCCCTCCACTTT.